The 26 T cell receptor beta chains reported below all come from one sample, sequenced in a study of sequential checkpoint blockade in melanoma. Some clones are missing from TCRdb's copy, which holds only in-frame ones; the method was immunoSEQ multiplex PCR. The sample contains about 28,000 clones, about 88% of which appear only once. Treatment meaning: randomized to nivolumab then ipilimumab (arm A) or the reverse (arm B). The material was CD8+ T cells sorted from blood (inferred from file names), obtained from a patient given nivolumab and ipilimumab in sequence. These receptor sequences come from a human donor with melanoma.

This clone was seen only once. The chain combines TRBV28 with TRBJ1-2, with TRBD1 as a possible D gene (6 bases). The CDR3 consists of 15 residues. Trimming stripped 6 bases from V and 7 bases from J, with 21 bases between. In germline, CDR1 is MDHEN, CDR2 SYDVKM. In DNA form, the CDR3 reads TGTGCCAGCAGCCTCCCCCCGCAGGGGATGAGTGGCTACACCTTC. Translating it yields CASSLPPQGMSGYTF.

The V call is TRBV12-5, the J call TRBJ1-2, with no clear D. This CDR3 has 12 amino acids. V was shortened by 4 bases and J by 5 bases, with 8 bases between the two germline ends. Per germline, CDR1 LGHNT and CDR2 FRNRAP. This CDR3 is CASGSRLYGYTF. CDR3 bases: TGTGCTAGTGGTTCGCGGTTGTATGGCTACACCTTC.

This sequence joins TRBV19 and TRBJ1-1; D gene uncertain. Germline CDR1 and CDR2: LNHDA and SQIVND (reference sequence). Trimming stripped 1 base from V and 0 bases from J, with 3 bases between. The CDR3 loop spans 13 amino acids. This chain's CDR3 is CASSIALNTEAFF. DNA of the CDR3: TGTGCCAGTAGTATAGCTTTGAACACTGAAGCTTTCTTT.

The genes are TRBV13 and TRBJ2-6; TRBD2 is a possible D gene (5 bases). The CDR3 spans 16 residues. CDR1 is PRHDT, CDR2 FYEKMQ, per germline (reference sequence). Deletions cut 6 bases from V and 2 bases from J, with 14 bases between. The CDR3 DNA is TGTGCCAGCAGAGAGGGAACTGGTCCTGGGGCCAACGTCCTGACTTTC. It yields the protein CASREGTGPGANVLTF.

V and J are TRBV7-3 and TRBJ2-1, with 10 positions matching TRBD1. Germline values: CDR1 SGHTA, CDR2 FQGTGA. This CDR3 region has 16 residues. With V trimmed by 5 bases and J by 4 bases, 8 bases remained unmatched. The CDR3 reads CASSPLGTGDYNEQFF. The CDR3, as DNA: TGTGCCAGCAGCCCACTAGGGACAGGGGATTACAATGAGCAGTTCTTC.

The table lists this clone with a few counts. The rearrangement links TRBV7-2 to TRBJ1-3; D gene ambiguous. The V end lost 1 base, the J end lost 2 bases, and 9 bases lay between the germline ends. The V gene's germline CDR1 is SGHTA and CDR2 FQGNSA. This CDR3 region has 15 residues. CDR3 coding DNA: TGTGCCAGCAGCTTAGGCAGGTCGGCTGGAAACACCATATATTTT. It yields the protein CASSLGRSAGNTIYF.

This chain links TRBV9 with TRBJ1-3; no reliable D call. This CDR3 comprises 14 residues. The V end lost 3 bases, the J end lost 5 bases, and 12 bases lay between the germline ends. Germline V lookup: CDR1 SGDLS, CDR2 YYNGEE. The CDR3 loop is CASSGTGKRNTIYF. For the CDR3, the DNA is TGTGCCAGCAGCGGGACCGGGAAAAGAAACACCATATATTTT. The full variable domain, in which reference TRBV9 and TRBJ1-3 provide the parts outside the CDR3, is DSGVTQTPKHLITATGQRVTLRCSPRSGDLSVYWYQQSLDQGLQFLIQYYNGEERAKGNILERFSAQQFPDLHSELNLSSLELGDSALYFCASSGTGKRNTIYFGEGSWLTVV.

The V and J genes are TRBV7-6 and TRBJ2-1; D may be TRBD2 (6 bases). Germline CDR1 reads SGHVS; CDR2 reads FNYEAQ. The CDR3 is 15 amino acids. The V end lost 5 bases, the J end lost 2 bases, and 13 bases lay between the germline ends. The CDR3 DNA reads as TGTGCCAGCAGCCTTCGGGAGTCGCCCTACAATGAGCAGTTCTTC. It encodes CASSLRESPYNEQFF.

V and J are TRBV13 and TRBJ1-6, with D possibly TRBD1 on 6 matching bases. The germline gives CDR1 PRHDT, CDR2 FYEKMQ (reference sequence). Trimming left V 7 bases short and J 9 bases short, with 13 bases between. The CDR3 loop spans 13 amino acids. In DNA, the CDR3 is TGTGCCAGCAACCTAAGGGGGGGTTCACCCCTCCACTTT. Translated: CASNLRGGSPLHF.

Written as DNA, the CDR3 is TGCGCCAGCAGCTTTGCCGGGTCCTACACTGAAGCTTTCTTT. Translated: CASSFAGSYTEAFF. The V gene is TRBV5-1, the J gene TRBJ1-1; D remains ambiguous. Germline assignment: CDR1 SGHRS and CDR2 YFSETQ. Trimming took 2 bases from V and 3 from J, leaving 11 bases between them. CDR3 length: 14 residues.

The chain is built from TRBV2 and TRBJ2-1; 13 bases agree with TRBD2. V lost 5 bases, J lost 2 bases, and 6 bases stayed unmatched. Per the germline V gene, CDR1 is SNHLY and CDR2 is FYNNEI. CDR3 length: 17 residues. DNA for the CDR3: TGTGCCAGCAGTTTTGGGACTAGCGGGATCCCCTACAATGAGCAGTTCTTC. This encodes CASSFGTSGIPYNEQFF.

In this sample, this clone turned up once. The chain uses TRBV6-1 and TRBJ1-6; 7 positions agree with TRBD1. Germline V gene lookup returns CDR1 MNHNS and CDR2 SASEGT. The CDR3 runs 15 residues. After removal of 0 bases from V and 6 bases from J, the junction contained 2 bases not matched to a gene. As DNA, the CDR3 is TGTGCCAGCAGTGAAGCCAGGGGGGCTAATTCACCCCTCCACTTT. This translates into CASSEARGANSPLHF.

V usage is TRBV30 and J usage is TRBJ2-7; maybe TRBD2 (6 bases). Germline V gives CDR1 GTSNPN, CDR2 SVGIG (reference sequence). The V and J ends lost 3 bases and 5 bases respectively, with 11 bases between them. The CDR3 is 12 residues long. The CDR3 protein is CAWSAGSDEQYV. The DNA for the CDR3 is TGTGCCTGGAGCGCCGGGAGTGACGAGCAGTACGTC.

The gene calls are TRBV2 and TRBJ2-7, with TRBD2 as a possible D gene (6 bases). Trimming removed 3 bases from V and 4 bases from J, with 16 bases in between. Germline loops: CDR1 SNHLY, CDR2 FYNNEI. This CDR3 is 15 amino acids long. The CDR3 DNA follows: TGTGCCAGCAGTGACCCCGGGAGATTAGAGTACGAGCAGTACTTC. Translating gives CASSDPGRLEYEQYF.

The chain couples TRBV27 to TRBJ2-1; 11 bases align to TRBD2. CDR3 length equals 14 residues. The germline CDR1 and CDR2 sequences are MNHEY and SMNVEV (reference sequence). V shed 3 bases, J shed 8 bases, and the junction held 3 bases outside the gene matches. The CDR3 region has the DNA TGTGCCAGCAGTTTTAGCGGGAGGGCCCATGAGCAGTTCTTC. It yields the protein CASSFSGRAHEQFF.

The V gene is TRBV7-6, the J gene TRBJ2-2; D ambiguous. The CDR3 sequence is 15 residues long. CDR1 and CDR2 (germline): SGHVS, FNYEAQ. Trimming stripped 5 bases from V and 0 bases from J, with 10 bases between. CDR3 in amino acids: CASSPLGSNTGELFF. In DNA, the CDR3 is TGTGCCAGCAGCCCCTTGGGCTCGAACACCGGGGAGCTGTTTTTT.

The chain uses TRBV4-2 and TRBJ2-7, with a possible D match to TRBD1 (5 bases). CDR1 and CDR2 from the germline V gene are LGHNA and YNFKEQ. V lost 1 base and J 2 bases, leaving 12 bases between the germline ends. This CDR3 has 15 residues. CDR3 nucleotide sequence: TGTGCCAGCAGCCAAGGCGTAGGGGCAACCTACGAGCAGTACTTC. This translates into CASSQGVGATYEQYF.

J is TRBJ2-7 and V is TRBV27; D is possibly TRBD1 (6 bases). The germline V gene has CDR1 MNHEY and CDR2 SMNVEV (reference sequence). CDR3 size: 15 residues. V lost 0 bases and J lost 4, with 13 bases in between. CDR3 coding DNA: TGTGCCAGCAGTTTATCCGTCAGGGACATTTACGAGCAGTACGTC. It translates to CASSLSVRDIYEQYV.

The CDR3 nucleotides read TGTGCCAGCAGCGCCAGTCTAGCGGGATTTAAGGACGAGCAGTACTTC. Its protein is CASSASLAGFKDEQYF. The V call is TRBV7-6, the J call TRBJ2-7; 9 bases map to TRBD2. The CDR3 sequence is 16 residues long. The V and J ends lost 5 bases and 5 bases, in that order; junction bases with no gene match: 13. Germline CDR1 and CDR2: SGHVS and FNYEAQ.

The CDR3 here is CASSQVGVRMNYGYTF. The CDR3 bases are TGCGCCAGCAGCCAAGTAGGGGTCAGAATGAACTATGGCTACACCTTC. J is TRBJ1-2 and V is TRBV4-3; TRBD1 might be the D (5 bases). In germline, CDR1 is LGHNA, CDR2 YSLEER. V was pared by 1 base and J by 2 bases, with 14 bases between. The CDR3 contains 16 residues.

The chain joins TRBV27 to TRBJ1-2; D is perhaps TRBD1 (5 bases). Trimming left V 3 bases short and J 4 bases short, with 9 bases between. CDR3 length: 13 amino acids. Germline CDR1 and CDR2: MNHEY and SMNVEV (reference sequence). The CDR3 region has the DNA TGTGCCAGCAGTTTCAGGGTAGGCTATGGCTACACCTTC. Its translation is CASSFRVGYGYTF.

The V call is TRBV27, the J call TRBJ1-1; 7 positions match TRBD1. J lost 0 bases, V lost 6 bases, and 4 bases had no gene match. CDR1 and CDR2 (germline): MNHEY, SMNVEV (reference sequence). The CDR3 runs 14 residues. DNA of the CDR3: TGTGCCAGCAGCCTCGGGACAGTGAACACTGAAGCTTTCTTT. Translation: CASSLGTVNTEAFF.

J is TRBJ2-1 and V is TRBV27; 7 bases agree with TRBD2. After removal of 4 bases from V and 2 bases from J, the junction contained 5 bases not matched to a gene. Germline V gene sequence: CDR1 MNHEY, CDR2 SMNVEV (reference sequence). This CDR3 is 15 amino acids long. Written as DNA, the CDR3 is TGTGCCAGCAGTTCTCGGGGGGATCCCTACAATGAGCAGTTCTTC. The encoded protein is CASSSRGDPYNEQFF.

V is TRBV27 and J is TRBJ2-4, with D possibly TRBD1 on 6 matching bases. Trimming took 4 bases from V and 0 from J, leaving 13 bases between them. Germline CDR1 reads MNHEY; CDR2 reads SMNVEV (reference sequence). The CDR3 covers 16 residues. The CDR3 sequence is CASSSRQEVAKNIQYF. CDR3 coding DNA: TGTGCCAGCAGTTCCCGACAGGAAGTAGCCAAAAACATTCAGTACTTC.

This clone was recorded once. The rearrangement links TRBV2 to TRBJ2-5; 7 nucleotides line up with TRBD2. CDR3 size: 15 residues. Per the germline V gene, CDR1 is SNHLY and CDR2 is FYNNEI. Germline trimming cut 4 bases from V and 1 base from J; bases unmatched to any gene: 6. CDR3 nucleotides: TGTGCCAGCAGTGCGACTAAGCGGGGCCAAGAGACCCAGTACTTC. It encodes CASSATKRGQETQYF.

J is TRBJ2-7 and V is TRBV21-1; the D call of TRBD2 is as the table states it, not checked on the DNA. TRBV21-1 has pseudogene status. This CDR3 spans 17 amino acids. The CDR3 sequence is CASSKVGSTSGENEQYV. The CDR3 DNA follows: TGTGCCAGCAGCAAAGTGGGATCAACTTCCGGGGAGAACGAGCAGTACGTC.